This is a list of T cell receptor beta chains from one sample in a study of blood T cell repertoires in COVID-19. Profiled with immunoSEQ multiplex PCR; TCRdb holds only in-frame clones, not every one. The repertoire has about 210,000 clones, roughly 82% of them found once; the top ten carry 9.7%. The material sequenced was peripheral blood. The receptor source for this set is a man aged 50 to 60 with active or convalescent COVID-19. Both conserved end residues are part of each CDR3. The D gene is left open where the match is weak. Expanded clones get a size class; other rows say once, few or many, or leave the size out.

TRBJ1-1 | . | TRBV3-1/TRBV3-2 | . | TGTGCCAGCAGCCCTAGGGGGGGTGAAGCTTTCTTT | CASSPRGGEAFF
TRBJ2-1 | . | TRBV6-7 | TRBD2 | TGTGCCAGCAGTTATCAACCGGGAGGGCCAGAAGATGAGCAGTTCTTC | CASSYQPGGPEDEQFF
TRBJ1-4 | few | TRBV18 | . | TGTGCCAGCTCACCAGGAGACGGCGATAATGAAAAACTGTTTTTT | CASSPGDGDNEKLFF
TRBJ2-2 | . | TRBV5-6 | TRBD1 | TGTGCCAGCAGCTTGGGCAGGGGGTCCGGGGAGCTGTTTTTT | CASSLGRGSGELFF
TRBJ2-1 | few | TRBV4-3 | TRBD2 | TGCGCCAGCAGCCGCGCGGGGACTAGCGCATACCAGGGGTCCTACAATGAGCAGTTCTTC | CASSRAGTSAYQGSYNEQFF
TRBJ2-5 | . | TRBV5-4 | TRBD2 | TGTGCCAGCAGCTCCAAGACTAGCGGGGGGCTAGAGACCCAGTACTTC | CASSSKTSGGLETQYF
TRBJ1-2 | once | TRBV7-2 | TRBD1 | TGTGCCAGCAGCATACTAGACAGGGGGTCGGGCTACACCTTC | CASSILDRGSGYTF
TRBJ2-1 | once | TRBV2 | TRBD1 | TGTGCCAGCACACAGGGGGTTTACAATGAGCAGTTCTTC | CASTQGVYNEQFF
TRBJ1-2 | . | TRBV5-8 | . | TGTGCCAGCAGCTTTGGGGGGAACTATGGCTACACCTTC | CASSFGGNYGYTF
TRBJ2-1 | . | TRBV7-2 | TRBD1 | TGTGCCAGCAGCTTAGCGGGACAGGGAGGAAGCGATGAGCAGTTCTTC | CASSLAGQGGSDEQFF
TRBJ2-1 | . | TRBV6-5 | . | TGTGCCAGCAGTACTCCAAGGGGTAGGAATGAGCAGTTCTTC | CASSTPRGRNEQFF
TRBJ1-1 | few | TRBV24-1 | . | TGTGCCACCAGTGACCGAGGACCCCGAGGGCCCGAGGATAGCACTGAAGCTTTCTTT | CATSDRGPRGPEDSTEAFF
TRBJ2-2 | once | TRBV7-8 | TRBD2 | TGTGCCAGCAGCCTCGGACTAGCTAGCACCGGGGAGCTGTTTTTT | CASSLGLASTGELFF
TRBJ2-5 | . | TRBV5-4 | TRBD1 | TGTGCCAGCAGCCTATACAGGGGAGAGACCCAGTACTTC | CASSLYRGETQYF
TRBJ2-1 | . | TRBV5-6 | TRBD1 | TGTGCCAGCAGCCGGGGACAGGGGTGGAACAATGAGCAGTTCTTC | CASSRGQGWNNEQFF
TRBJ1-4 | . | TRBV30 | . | TGTGCCGGCGGGTTTAATGAAAAACTGTTTTTT | CAGGFNEKLFF
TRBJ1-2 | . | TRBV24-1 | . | TGTGCCACCAGTGATGTGGGCACACGCGAAGGCTACACCTTC | CATSDVGTREGYTF
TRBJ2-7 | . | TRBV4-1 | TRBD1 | TGCGCCAGCAGCCAACGGAGCAGGGGGCACGAGCAGTACTTC | CASSQRSRGHEQYF
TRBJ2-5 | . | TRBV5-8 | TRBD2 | TGTGCCAGCAGCTTGGGCTGGGGCGGGGGCCAAGAGACCCAGTACTTC | CASSLGWGGGQETQYF
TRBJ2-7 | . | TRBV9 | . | TGTGCCAGCAGCGTCGAAGCCAACTCCTACGAGCAGTACTTC | CASSVEANSYEQYF